What follows is one T cell receptor (beta chain) and its context. The antigen is undetermined. Treatment given: roughly 10-day PBMC culture with coronavirus spike peptide pools or control peptides (ViraFEST assay). The V and J ends lost 1 base and 10 bases, in that order; junction bases with no gene match: 9. Germline loops: CDR1 DFQATT, CDR2 SNEGSKA (reference sequence). CDR3 length: 15 amino acids. These data originate in a study of vaccination and CD4 T cells after COVID-19. Study as a whole: Participants were vaccinated with two doses, given as either BNT162b2 or mRNA-1273 vaccine.

Findings and caveats of the study: Researchers looked at relatively few convalescent patients and had no early post-infection timepoints.

With the Oncomine TCR Beta short-read assay, DNA from cultured CD4+ T cells was sequenced. It was cultured CD4+ T cells from which genomic DNA was extracted. MiXCR, run by TCRdb on the PCR reads, gives a single entry per CDR3 protein. The sample gives more than 13,000 distinct CDR3 sequences, about 28% of which show up once; around a sixth is in the top ten. The specimen sequenced was cultured CD4+ T cells from blood. The receptor's source is a human donor with COVID-19. The J gene is TRBJ1-6, the V gene TRBV20-1; 8 nucleotides align to TRBD1. CDR3 sequence (DNA): TGCAGTGCTAGAGGCAGGGGGCGCGCGGACTCACCCCTCCACTTT. It yields the protein CSARGRGRADSPLHF.